One and the same sample provided the 29 T cell receptor beta chains below, sequenced in a study of T cell responses to AZD1222 COVID-19 vaccine. Profiling relied on immunoSEQ multiplex PCR, and the TCRdb table lists in-frame clones only, not all of them. This sample carries fewer than 200,000 clones, about 90% of them seen once, and the ten largest clones take about 4.3%. This sample comprised peripheral blood, obtained 28 days after the second dose of the MenACWY control vaccine. These receptors were collected from an adult who received the MenACWY meningococcal vaccine as a control.

The chain employs TRBV27 and TRBJ1-2; D possibly corresponds to TRBD1 (5 bases). CDR3 length: 14 residues. The V end was cut by 0 bases, the J end by 2 bases, with 7 bases between. Germline-derived CDR1 and CDR2 are MNHEY and SMNVEV (reference sequence). CDR3 nucleotide sequence: TGTGCCAGCAGTTTATCGTGGGGGAACTATGGCTACACCTTC. Translation: CASSLSWGNYGYTF.

V gene TRBV28 combines with J gene TRBJ1-1; D gene ambiguous. CDR1 is MDHEN and CDR2 is SYDVKM in the germline V gene. The CDR3 totals 10 residues. Between the trimmed V and J ends, which lost 6 bases and 10 bases, there was a span of 9 bases. The CDR3 region is CASSSSGAFF. In nucleotides, the CDR3 is TGTGCCAGCAGCTCGTCGGGAGCTTTCTTT.

DNA for the CDR3: TGTGCCAGCAACTTACATCCGGGTAACTATGGCTACACCTTC. Translating it yields CASNLHPGNYGYTF. The chain recombines TRBV6-5 with TRBJ1-2, with unresolved D. The V gene lost 7 bases and the J gene lost 1 base, with 13 bases spanning the gap. Germline CDR1 and CDR2: MNHEY and SVGAGI. The CDR3 totals 14 residues.

The sample holds one count of this clone. The CDR3 loop reads CASSPYSDTQYF. The CDR3 nucleotides read TGTGCCAGCTCCCCCTACTCAGATACGCAGTATTTT. The chain combines TRBV18 with TRBJ2-3; D gene unclear. The V end lost 6 bases, the J end lost 4 bases, and 8 bases lay between the germline ends. The CDR3 is 12 residues long. From germline, CDR1 is KGHSH and CDR2 LQKENI.

The rearrangement links TRBV6-5 to TRBJ2-7, with D perhaps TRBD1 or TRBD2 (6 bases each). Trimming removed 5 bases at V and 2 bases at J, with 13 bases between. This CDR3 is 14 amino acids long. Per germline, CDR1 MNHEY and CDR2 SVGAGI. The CDR3 protein is CASSITGAPYEQYF. The CDR3 nucleotides read TGTGCCAGCAGTATAACGGGGGCCCCCTACGAGCAGTACTTC.

The rearrangement uses TRBV12-3 or TRBV12-4 and TRBJ1-3; D is undetermined. Trimming shortened V by 10 bases and J by 5 bases, and 15 bases separated the two germline ends. The CDR3 loop spans 13 amino acids. CDR3 sequence (DNA): TGTGCCATCGACGCCAAAACTAGAAACACCATATATTTT. Translated: CAIDAKTRNTIYF.

V gene TRBV6-5 combines with J gene TRBJ2-7, with D possibly matching TRBD1 (6 bases). Trimming removed 5 bases from V and 4 bases from J, with 18 bases in between. The CDR3 runs to 15 residues. Germline CDR1 and CDR2: MNHEY and SVGAGI. The CDR3 DNA reads TGTGCCAGCAGTCACAGGGACCCCTTCCCGTACGAGCAGTACTTC. This sequence encodes CASSHRDPFPYEQYF.

This rearrangement joins TRBV6-2 or TRBV6-3 to TRBJ2-2; 13 nucleotides agree with TRBD2. The length of the CDR3 is 19 residues. CDR1 is MNHEY, CDR2 SVGEGT, per germline. J was trimmed by 0 bases and V by 3 bases; bases with no gene match: 7. CDR3 sequence: CASSYPGTSGATNTGELFF. CDR3 DNA: TGTGCCAGCAGTTATCCCGGGACTAGCGGGGCAACGAACACCGGGGAGCTGTTTTTT.

The chain employs TRBV20-1 and TRBJ2-5, with D possibly being TRBD2 (5 bases). This CDR3 comprises 11 residues. Germline CDR1 DFQATT, CDR2 SNEGSKA (reference sequence). The ends were cut back, 3 bases at V and 9 bases at J, with 11 bases in the middle. Written as DNA, the CDR3 is TGCAGTGCTAGCCCCACGAGGGCCCAGTACTTC. This codes for CSASPTRAQYF.

V is TRBV6-1 and J is TRBJ1-1; D gene uncertain. Germline V gene data show CDR1 as MNHNS and CDR2 as SASEGT. The CDR3 spans 10 residues. The V end was cut by 1 base, the J end by 10 bases, with 4 bases between. The CDR3 region has the DNA TGTGCCAGCAGTGAAGTGGGAGCTTTCTTT. Amino acids: CASSEVGAFF.

The chain carries TRBV5-4 and TRBJ2-7; 14 bases fit TRBD2. The CDR3 is made up of 14 amino acids. The trim removed 4 bases at V and 4 bases at J, leaving 1 base unmatched. Germline CDR1 is SGHNT and CDR2 is YYREEE (reference sequence). The CDR3 DNA reads as TGTGCCAGCAGCGGGACTAGCGGGAGTTACGAGCAGTACTTC. Translating gives CASSGTSGSYEQYF.

The chain has TRBV28 and TRBJ1-2, with 7 nucleotides matching TRBD1. V dropped 1 base and J dropped 8; count of bases not matched to a gene: 19. The germline CDR1 and CDR2 sequences are MDHEN and SYDVKM. The length of the CDR3 is 18 residues. CDR3 sequence reads: CASSLLAVGQGVQGGYTF. The CDR3 DNA follows: TGTGCCAGCAGTTTATTAGCAGTGGGGCAGGGGGTTCAAGGCGGCTACACCTTC.

V gene TRBV9 combines with J gene TRBJ2-7; D is possibly TRBD1 (7 bases). From germline, CDR1 is SGDLS and CDR2 YYNGEE. CDR3 length: 15 residues. The V gene lost 4 bases and the J gene lost 2 bases, with 16 bases spanning the gap. In DNA form, the CDR3 reads TGTGCCAGCAGCCCCCGGTCAGGGGGGACCTACGAGCAGTACTTC. This gives the protein CASSPRSGGTYEQYF. Together with reference TRBV9 and TRBJ2-7, the CDR3 gives the full variable domain: DSGVTQTPKHLITATGQRVTLRCSPRSGDLSVYWYQQSLDQGLQFLIQYYNGEERAKGNILERFSAQQFPDLHSELNLSSLELGDSALYFCASSPRSGGTYEQYFGPGTRLTVT.

This rearrangement joins TRBV19 to TRBJ1-1; D possibly corresponds to TRBD1 (5 bases). V gave up 8 bases and J gave up 11 bases, with 21 bases separating them. The CDR3 loop spans 13 amino acids. Germline CDR1 is LNHDA and CDR2 is SQIVND (reference sequence). CDR3 amino acids: CASVPQGLAPAFF. The DNA of the CDR3 is TGTGCCAGTGTGCCCCAGGGCCTCGCTCCGGCTTTCTTT. Supplemented by reference TRBV19 and TRBJ1-1, the full variable domain reads DGGITQSPKYLFRKEGQNVTLSCEQNLNHDAMYWYRQDPGQGLRLIYYSQIVNDFQKGDIAEGYSVSREKKESFPLTVTSAQKNPTAFYLCASVPQGLAPAFFGQGTRLTVV.

CDR3 loop: CSAADRNEAFF. DNA for the CDR3: TGCAGTGCAGCAGACAGAAATGAAGCTTTCTTT. The chain links TRBV20-1 to TRBJ1-1; maybe TRBD1 (5 bases). The V gene's germline CDR1 is DFQATT and CDR2 SNEGSKA (reference sequence). The CDR3 consists of 11 residues. Trimming took off 6 bases at V and 7 bases at J, with 12 bases between the two ends.

The rearrangement links TRBV24-1 to TRBJ2-1; TRBD2 matches at 9 bases. CDR1 and CDR2 (germline): KGHDR, SFDVKD. The CDR3 sequence is 15 residues long. V lost 5 bases to trimming and J lost 4 bases; unmatched junction nucleotides: 5. CDR3 bases: TGTGCCACCAGTGTTAATAGCGGGGGATACAATGAGCAGTTCTTC. This encodes CATSVNSGGYNEQFF.

The chain employs TRBV11-2 and TRBJ2-4; D remains ambiguous. Germline V gene data show CDR1 as SGHAT and CDR2 as FQNNGV. The CDR3 has 14 residues. The V and J ends lost 2 bases and 3 bases respectively, with 8 bases between them. Here the CDR3 reads CASSLIPGKNIQYF. The CDR3 nucleotides read TGTGCCAGCAGCTTAATCCCGGGCAAAAACATTCAGTACTTC.

The chain recombines TRBV5-1 with TRBJ2-2, with 8 bases matching TRBD1. CDR1 and CDR2 from the germline V gene are SGHRS and YFSETQ. CDR3 length: 16 amino acids. The V gene end was trimmed by 2 bases and the J gene end by 2 bases; junction bases not matched to a gene: 5. The CDR3 DNA reads TGCGCCAGCAGCTTCTGGACAGGGTATAACACCGGGGAGCTGTTTTTT. This encodes CASSFWTGYNTGELFF.

The rearrangement links TRBV6-5 to TRBJ1-2; 10 bases are shared with TRBD1. The J segment lost 0 bases and the V segment lost 9 bases, leaving 4 bases of the junction unmatched. CDR1 is MNHEY and CDR2 is SVGAGI in the germline V gene. This CDR3 contains 14 residues. CDR3 sequence (DNA): TGTGCCAGTGGGACAGGGGAGGCTAACTATGGCTACACCTTC. Amino acids: CASGTGEANYGYTF.

The chain recombines TRBV30 with TRBJ1-4; D gene uncertain. Germline CDR1 GTSNPN, CDR2 SVGIG (reference sequence). The CDR3 extends over 15 amino acids. Between the trimmed V and J ends, which lost 3 bases and 2 bases, there was a span of 13 bases. CDR3 loop: CAWSVWSRTNEKLFF. The CDR3 DNA follows: TGTGCCTGGAGCGTCTGGAGCCGTACTAATGAAAAACTGTTTTTT.

V usage is TRBV5-4 and J usage is TRBJ2-7; 7 bases agree with TRBD2. V trimming: 0 bases; J trimming: 1 base; junction bases outside the gene matches: 4. Germline V gives CDR1 SGHNT, CDR2 YYREEE (reference sequence). The CDR3 sequence is 15 residues long. The CDR3 DNA sequence: TGTGCCAGCAGCTTGGGCGGGAGATTGTCCTACGAGCAGTACTTC. Amino acids: CASSLGGRLSYEQYF.

This rearrangement joins TRBV5-5 to TRBJ2-3, with D possibly matching TRBD2 (6 bases). Germline lookup yields CDR1 SGHKS and CDR2 YYEKEE (reference sequence). This CDR3 is 14 amino acids long. V dropped 6 bases and J dropped 4 bases, with 15 bases sitting between them. The CDR3 sequence is CASTETSLPDTQYF. The CDR3 region has the DNA TGTGCCAGCACCGAAACTAGCTTGCCAGATACGCAGTATTTT.

The chain couples TRBV3-1 (or the pseudogene TRBV3-2) to TRBJ1-1; possibly TRBD1 for D (5 bases). CDR3 length equals 16 residues. The ends were cut back, 3 bases at V and 5 bases at J, with 19 bases in the middle. Per germline, CDR1 LGHDT and CDR2 YNNKEL (reference sequence). CDR3 coding DNA: TGTGCCAGCAGCCAGAGAGGGAGGGGTGAAGCGACTGAAGCTTTCTTT. Translated: CASSQRGRGEATEAFF.

J is TRBJ2-7 and V is TRBV7-2, with D unclear. Trimming pared 3 bases from V and 1 base from J, leaving 7 bases between. Germline loops: CDR1 SGHTA, CDR2 FQGNSA. There are 13 residues in the CDR3. The CDR3 loop reads CASSFESSYEQYF. Here the CDR3 DNA reads TGTGCCAGCAGCTTTGAGTCTTCCTACGAGCAGTACTTC. The full variable domain, in which reference TRBV7-2 and TRBJ2-7 provide the parts outside the CDR3, is GAGVSQSPSNKVTEKGKDVELRCDPISGHTALYWYRQSLGQGLEFLIYFQGNSAPDKSGLPSDRFSAERTGGSVSTLTIQRTQQEDSAVYLCASSFESSYEQYFGPGTRLTVT.

Concerning this clone itself: An end of the junction does not agree with germline; a read error may underlie this. CDR3 in amino acids: CASSKEGHEKLFF. In DNA form, the CDR3 reads TGCGCCAGCAGCAAAGAAGGACACGAAAAACTGTTTTTT. The chain has TRBV4-3 and TRBJ1-4; weak D call: TRBD1 (5 bases). Germline-derived CDR1 and CDR2 are LGHNA and YSLEER. This CDR3 spans 13 amino acids.

V usage is TRBV5-1 and J usage is TRBJ1-6; no reliable D call. The CDR3 sequence is 16 residues long. V lost 0 bases and J lost 5, with 12 bases in between. Germline V gives CDR1 SGHRS, CDR2 YFSETQ. CDR3 nucleotides: TGCGCCAGCAGCTTGGACCTGACGGCGAATAATTCACCCCTCCACTTT. Translating gives CASSLDLTANNSPLHF.

The V and J genes are TRBV6-5 and TRBJ1-6; D uncertain. Germline values: CDR1 MNHEY, CDR2 SVGAGI. Trimming left V 0 bases short and J 9 bases short, with 6 bases between. The CDR3 length is 13 residues. CDR3 in amino acids: CASSYSIASPLHF. The CDR3 DNA reads TGTGCCAGCAGTTACTCGATCGCTTCACCCCTCCACTTT.

This clone has just one count. The chain combines TRBV19 with TRBJ2-1; 7 bases align to TRBD1. The length of the CDR3 is 13 residues. Germline V gives CDR1 LNHDA, CDR2 SQIVND (reference sequence). The V segment lost 5 bases and the J segment 5 bases; nucleotides outside the gene matches: 3. CDR3 sequence reads: CASSLGTDNEQFF. The CDR3 nucleotides are TGTGCCAGTAGTCTCGGGACAGACAATGAGCAGTTCTTC.

The J gene is TRBJ1-4, the V gene TRBV28; perhaps TRBD1 as D (6 bases). CDR3 size: 15 residues. With 4 bases removed from V and 7 bases from J, the gap between germline ends came to 16 bases. Germline CDR1 is MDHEN and CDR2 is SYDVKM. CDR3 loop: CASSSRGKGLEKLFF. CDR3 DNA: TGTGCCAGCAGTTCCAGGGGAAAGGGACTTGAAAAACTGTTTTTT.